The TCR beta chain described here comes from a study of cytomegalovirus exposure and HLA in healthy donors. Losses at the gene ends were 4 bases for V and 6 bases for J; bases not matched to a gene: 9. In germline, CDR1 is MNHEY, CDR2 SMNVEV (reference sequence). CDR3 size: 15 residues. Vbeta (60) and Jbeta (13) primers were used in the PCR. The table came from immunoSEQ multiplex PCR; TCRdb's copy has only in-frame clones and leaves some out. Among about 140,000 clones listed, around 80% were seen once. The rearrangement links TRBV27 to TRBJ1-2, with 9 bases aligning to TRBD1. Sequences were obtained from PBMCs. The TCR originated in a middle-aged man in good health and CMV-seronegative. DNA for the CDR3: TGTGCCAGCAGTTCTTGGGACAGGGATCATCATGGCTACACCTTC. Its translation is CASSSWDRDHHGYTF.